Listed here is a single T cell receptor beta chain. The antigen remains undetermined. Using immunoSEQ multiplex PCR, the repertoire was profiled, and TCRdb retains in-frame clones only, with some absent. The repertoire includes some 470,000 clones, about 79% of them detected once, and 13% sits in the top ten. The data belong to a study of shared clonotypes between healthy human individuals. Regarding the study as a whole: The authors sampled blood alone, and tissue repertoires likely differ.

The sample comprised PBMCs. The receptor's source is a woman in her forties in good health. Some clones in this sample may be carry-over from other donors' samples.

CDR3 sequence (DNA): TGCGCCAGCAGTGAGTCGGGAGGATCCGGCTACACCTTC. It codes for CASSESGGSGYTF. V and J are TRBV10-1 and TRBJ1-2, with D uncertain. Germline assignment: CDR1 WNHNN and CDR2 SYGVQD (reference sequence). V dropped 0 bases and J dropped 8 bases, with 10 bases sitting between them. The CDR3 is 13 amino acids.